This TCR beta chain is from a study of T-cell memory formation after mild COVID-19. CDR3 length equals 13 residues. Germline-derived CDR1 and CDR2 are MDHEN and SYDVKM. The V end lost 7 bases, the J end lost 9 bases, and 16 bases lay between the germline ends. A few counts support this clonotype. Constant-segment-primed 5'RACE gave TCR alpha and TCR beta cDNA libraries with sample barcodes and UMIs. Each CDR3 protein gets one entry after TCRdb re-called the 5' RACE reads with MiXCR. The sample consists of 350,000 or so distinct CDR3 sequences, over 10% of them appearing once. The sample consisted of PBMCs or a T cell subset sorted from them (not recorded which). The chain joins TRBV28 to TRBJ2-4; D remains ambiguous. The sequence came from a man between 18 and 29 years old who had mild COVID-19 (a few samples of this study predate the infection). Cell type and time point are not known. CDR3 DNA: TGTGCCAGCACCAGGTCCTCCGCGCCCATTCAGTACTTC. It yields the protein CASTRSSAPIQYF. Full variable domain (missing parts from reference TRBV28 and TRBJ2-4): DVKVTQSSRYLVKRTGEKVFLECVQDMDHENMFWYRQDPGLGLRLIYFSYDVKMKEKGDIPEGYSVSREKKERFSLILESASTNQTSMYLCASTRSSAPIQYFGAGTRLSVL.